Listed below are T cell receptor beta chains from one sample, sequenced in a study of control samples from healthy donors and cancer patients. TCRdb keeps only in-frame clones here, not all; method: immunoSEQ multiplex PCR. The sample lists 64,000 or so clones; 92% were seen once. Specimen: PBMCs. These receptors were collected from a man aged 35-49 years with colorectal cancer. The CDR3 runs from the conserved cysteine through the conserved F or W. Each record gives: V gene, D gene, clone size, J gene, CDR3 protein, CDR3 DNA. A D gene is named only where the DNA matches it firmly. Only part of the rows carry a size: once, few, many, or a class if the clone is expanded.

>TRBV1|-|-|TRBJ2-1
CTSSQTRLSAYNEQFF
TGCACCAGCAGCCAAACCAGACTGAGCGCCTACAATGAGCAGTTCTTC
>TRBV2|-|-|TRBJ1-4
CASTEGVRGKLFF
TGTGCCAGCACTGAAGGGGTCAGGGGCAAACTGTTTTTT
>TRBV14|-|-|TRBJ1-2
CASSQGTTSNYGYTF
TGTGCCAGCAGCCAAGGTACAACGTCTAACTATGGCTACACCTTC
>TRBV18|TRBD2|-|TRBJ2-3
CASSAGGGTDTQYF
TGTGCCAGCTCAGCGGGGGGAGGCACAGATACGCAGTATTTT
>TRBV11-3|-|-|TRBJ1-1
CASSSRTGARGTEAFF
TGTGCCAGCAGCTCTCGCACGGGGGCGCGGGGCACTGAAGCTTTCTTT
>TRBV18|-|-|TRBJ1-3
CASSPSDSGNTIYF
TGTGCCAGCTCACCCAGTGACAGTGGAAACACCATATATTTT
>TRBV29-1|-|once|TRBJ1-1
CSVEGTVGTNTEAFF
TGCAGCGTTGAGGGGACGGTGGGGACGAACACTGAAGCTTTCTTT
>TRBV14|TRBD1|-|TRBJ1-1
CASSHGQGKNTEAFF
TGTGCCAGCAGCCACGGACAGGGCAAGAACACTGAAGCTTTCTTT
>TRBV19|-|once|TRBJ1-3
CASSTDRSSGNTIYF
TGTGCCAGTAGCACAGACCGGAGCTCTGGAAACACCATATATTTT
>TRBV6-5|-|-|TRBJ1-1
CASSRSADTEAFF
TGTGCCAGCAGTCGGTCAGCCGACACTGAAGCTTTCTTT
>TRBV6-2/TRBV6-3|TRBD1|-|TRBJ2-5
CASSQRTGIRQETQYF
TGTGCCAGCAGTCAAAGGACAGGGATCAGGCAAGAGACCCAGTACTTC
>TRBV6-5|-|-|TRBJ1-2
CASSYLDGVSGYTF
TGTGCCAGCAGTTACCTCGATGGTGTAAGTGGCTACACCTTC
>TRBV6-5|TRBD2|-|TRBJ2-5
CATTGTTETQYF
TGTGCCACAACCGGGACTACGGAGACCCAGTACTTC
>TRBV12-3/TRBV12-4|-|-|TRBJ1-1
CASSPLGYTEAFF
TGTGCCAGCAGCCCCCTTGGGTACACTGAAGCTTTCTTT
>TRBV11-2|-|-|TRBJ2-1
CASSGTLDPAHNEQFF
TGTGCCAGCAGCGGAACTTTAGACCCAGCCCACAATGAGCAGTTCTTC
>TRBV14|-|few|TRBJ1-3
CASSQVSSGGRNTIYF
TGTGCCAGCAGCCAAGTTTCTTCGGGAGGAAGAAACACCATATATTTT
>TRBV5-6|-|once|TRBJ1-2
CASSLNPLPWRDYGYTF
TGTGCCAGCAGCTTGAACCCCCTCCCCTGGAGGGACTATGGCTACACCTTC
>TRBV3-1/TRBV3-2|TRBD1|once|TRBJ2-7
CASSRGGTGSAYEQYF
TGTGCCAGCAGCCGAGGGGGGACAGGTTCTGCCTACGAGCAGTACTTC
>TRBV6-2/TRBV6-3|-|-|TRBJ2-7
CASSYGTREQYF
TGTGCCAGCAGTTACGGGACTCGGGAGCAGTACTTC
>TRBV7-2|TRBD2|-|TRBJ2-1
CASSPQTGGNEQFF
TGTGCCAGCAGCCCGCAGACGGGGGGGAATGAGCAGTTCTTC
>TRBV7-9|TRBD1|-|TRBJ2-5
CASSLVWRDRGQETQYF
TGTGCCAGCAGCTTAGTTTGGAGGGACAGGGGGCAAGAGACCCAGTACTTC
>TRBV30|-|once|TRBJ1-2
CAWSDTGSGYTF
TGTGCCTGGAGCGATACAGGGTCTGGCTACACCTTC
>TRBV10-1|TRBD1|-|TRBJ2-7
CARGTGRHEQYF
TGCGCCAGGGGGACAGGGCGCCACGAGCAGTACTTC
>TRBV12-3/TRBV12-4|-|-|TRBJ2-1
CASSLRGADEQFF
TGTGCCAGCAGTTTAAGAGGGGCGGATGAGCAGTTCTTC
>TRBV7-2|-|-|TRBJ2-5
CASSLGVAVQETQYF
TGTGCCAGCAGCTTGGGGGTCGCCGTCCAAGAGACCCAGTACTTC
>TRBV7-3|TRBD2|few|TRBJ2-7
CASSLNPGRTSSYEQYF
TGTGCCAGCAGCTTAAATCCCGGACGGACTAGCTCCTACGAGCAGTACTTC
>TRBV6-2/TRBV6-3|-|-|TRBJ2-7
CASSLIGYEQYF
TGTGCCAGCAGTCTTATCGGGTACGAGCAGTACTTC
>TRBV3-1/TRBV3-2|TRBD1|-|TRBJ1-2
CASSPRDRGNYGYTF
TGTGCCAGCAGCCCCCGGGACAGGGGAAACTATGGCTACACCTTC
>TRBV19|-|once|TRBJ1-1
CASSYTGLNTEAFF
TGTGCCAGTAGTTACACAGGGCTGAACACTGAAGCTTTCTTT
>TRBV19|-|-|TRBJ1-2
CASSPDRSTGYTF
TGTGCCAGTAGTCCTGACAGGTCGACGGGCTACACCTTC
>TRBV28|-|-|TRBJ2-3
CASRPRGSTDTQYF
TGTGCCAGCAGGCCTAGGGGGAGCACAGATACGCAGTATTTT
>TRBV10-1|-|few|TRBJ2-1
CASSVDSLNYNEQFF
TGCGCCAGCAGTGTAGATAGCTTGAACTACAATGAGCAGTTCTTC
>TRBV11-3|-|-|TRBJ2-5
CASSFRETQYF
TGTGCCAGCAGCTTTCGAGAGACCCAGTACTTC
>TRBV5-6|TRBD1|-|TRBJ2-3
CASSFGSGGGTDTQYF
TGTGCCAGCAGCTTCGGGTCAGGGGGCGGCACAGATACGCAGTATTTT
>TRBV9|-|-|TRBJ2-3
CASSSAPARGQDTQYF
TGTGCCAGCAGCTCAGCCCCCGCGCGGGGCCAGGATACGCAGTATTTT
>TRBV7-2|TRBD1|-|TRBJ1-5
CASSPDRGQPQHF
TGTGCCAGCAGCCCGGACAGGGGCCAGCCCCAGCATTTT
>TRBV19|TRBD2|-|TRBJ2-3
CATMAGTSGGTDTQYF
TGTGCCACTATGGCCGGGACTAGCGGGGGGACAGATACGCAGTATTTT
>TRBV14|-|-|TRBJ2-7
CASSQEYRAYEQYF
TGTGCCAGCAGCCAAGAGTACAGGGCCTACGAGCAGTACTTC
>TRBV5-1|TRBD1|-|TRBJ2-2
CASSSKGTGVAGELFF
TGCGCCAGCAGCTCGAAAGGGACAGGGGTTGCCGGGGAGCTGTTTTTT
>TRBV12-5|-|-|TRBJ1-3
CASALQVGYPGGNTIYF
TGTGCTAGTGCCCTGCAAGTAGGATATCCCGGGGGAAACACCATATATTTT
>TRBV5-6|-|-|TRBJ2-7
CASRLLTGAVTGEQYF
TGTGCCAGCAGACTTCTTACGGGGGCAGTGACGGGCGAGCAGTACTTC
>TRBV3-1/TRBV3-2|-|-|TRBJ2-5
CASSDRVGRETQYF
TGTGCCAGCAGCGACAGGGTCGGGAGAGAGACCCAGTACTTC
>TRBV2|-|-|TRBJ2-2
CASSEKGAGAGTGELFF
TGTGCCAGCAGTGAAAAAGGGGCGGGGGCTGGTACCGGGGAGCTGTTTTTT
>TRBV4-2|TRBD2|-|TRBJ2-3
CASSQDAGTSGGTDTQYF
TGTGCCAGCAGCCAAGACGCTGGGACTAGCGGGGGCACAGATACGCAGTATTTT